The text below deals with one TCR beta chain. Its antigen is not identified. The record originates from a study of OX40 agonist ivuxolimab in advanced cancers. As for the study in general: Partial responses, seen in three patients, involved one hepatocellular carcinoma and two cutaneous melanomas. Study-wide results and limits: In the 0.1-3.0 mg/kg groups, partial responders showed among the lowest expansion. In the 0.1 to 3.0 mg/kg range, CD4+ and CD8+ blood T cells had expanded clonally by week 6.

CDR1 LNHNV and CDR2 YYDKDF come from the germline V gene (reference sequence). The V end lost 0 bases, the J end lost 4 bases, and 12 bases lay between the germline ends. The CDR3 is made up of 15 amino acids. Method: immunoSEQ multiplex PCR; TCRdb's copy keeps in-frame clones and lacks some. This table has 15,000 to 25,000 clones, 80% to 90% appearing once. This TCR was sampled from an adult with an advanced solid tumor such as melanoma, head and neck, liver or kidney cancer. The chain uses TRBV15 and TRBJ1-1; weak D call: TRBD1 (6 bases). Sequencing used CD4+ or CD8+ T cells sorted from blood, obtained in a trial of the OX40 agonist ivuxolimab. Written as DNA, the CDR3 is TGTGCCACCAGCAGAGAACAGGGTGGAGGCACTGAAGCTTTCTTT. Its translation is CATSREQGGGTEAFF.